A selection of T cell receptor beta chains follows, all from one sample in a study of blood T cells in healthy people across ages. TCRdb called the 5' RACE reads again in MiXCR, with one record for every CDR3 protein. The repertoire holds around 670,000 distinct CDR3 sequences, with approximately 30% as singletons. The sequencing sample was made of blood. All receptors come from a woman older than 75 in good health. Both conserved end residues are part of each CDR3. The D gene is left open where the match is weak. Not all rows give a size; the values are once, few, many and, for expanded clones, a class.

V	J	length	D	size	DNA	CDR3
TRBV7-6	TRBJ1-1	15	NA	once	TGTGCCAGCAGCTTAGGTCGGGGTTGGAACACTGAAGCTTTCTTT	CASSLGRGWNTEAFF
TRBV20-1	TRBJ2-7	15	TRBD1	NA	TGCAGTGCTACTCCCGGGACAGGGGGCGGCTACGAGCAGTACTTC	CSATPGTGGGYEQYF
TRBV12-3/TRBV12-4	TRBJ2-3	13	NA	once	TGTGCCAGCAGAGGTAGTGGGGCAGATACGCAGTATTTT	CASRGSGADTQYF
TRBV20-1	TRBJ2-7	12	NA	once	TGCAGTGCTACTGAGGGTTCCTACGAGCAGTACTTC	CSATEGSYEQYF
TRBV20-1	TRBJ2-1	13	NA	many	TGCAGTGCCGCCCTAAGCTCCTACAATGAGCAGTTCTTC	CSAALSSYNEQFF
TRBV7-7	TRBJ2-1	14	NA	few	TGTGCTAGCAGCTTGGCAGGGGGGGCATCTGAGCAGTTCTTC	CASSLAGGASEQFF
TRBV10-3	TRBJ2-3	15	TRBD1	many	TGTGCCATCAGTGAGTCAGACAGGGGTAAGGATACGCAGTATTTT	CAISESDRGKDTQYF
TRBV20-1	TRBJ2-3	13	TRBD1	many	TGCAGTGCGTCGGTAAGGGGGCCAGATACGCAGTATTTT	CSASVRGPDTQYF
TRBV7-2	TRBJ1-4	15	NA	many	TGTGCCAGCAGCCCGACAGTGACAACTAATGAAAAACTGTTTTTT	CASSPTVTTNEKLFF
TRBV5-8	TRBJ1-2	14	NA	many	TGTGCCAGCAGCCCGGGCGCACGTAACTATGGCTACACCTTC	CASSPGARNYGYTF
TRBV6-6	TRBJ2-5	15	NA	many	TGTGCCAGCAGAACTTCGGGTACCCGCGCAGAGACCCAGTACTTC	CASRTSGTRAETQYF
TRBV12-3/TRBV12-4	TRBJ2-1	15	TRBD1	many	TGTGCCAGCAGGTCCTTCGGGACAGGACACGATGAGCAGTTCTTC	CASRSFGTGHDEQFF
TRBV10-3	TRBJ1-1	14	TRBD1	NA	TGTGCCATCAGTACGGGACAGGTAAACACTGAAGCTTTCTTT	CAISTGQVNTEAFF
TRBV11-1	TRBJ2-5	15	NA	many	TGTGCCAGCAGCTTAGATGGCCAGCTCCAAGAGACCCAGTACTTC	CASSLDGQLQETQYF
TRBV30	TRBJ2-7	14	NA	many	TGTGCCTGGAGTGTCGGGGGAATCTCCTACGAGCAGTACTTC	CAWSVGGISYEQYF
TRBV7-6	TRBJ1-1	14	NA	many	TGTGCCAGCAGCTTAAATCACGGGAACACTGAAGCTTTCTTT	CASSLNHGNTEAFF
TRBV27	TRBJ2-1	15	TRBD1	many	TGTGCCAGCAGTTTAGTCGGACAGGGGTACAATGAGCAGTTCTTC	CASSLVGQGYNEQFF
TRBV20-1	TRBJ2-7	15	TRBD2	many	TGCAGTGCTCTCGTACTCGGCGGGGGACCCTACGAGCAGTACTTC	CSALVLGGGPYEQYF
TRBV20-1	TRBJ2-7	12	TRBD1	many	TGCAGCGTATGGACAGGGGGGTACGAGCAGTACTTC	CSVWTGGYEQYF
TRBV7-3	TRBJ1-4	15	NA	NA	TGTGCCAGCAGCCGCGTCGGGACACCGAATGAAAAACTGTTTTTT	CASSRVGTPNEKLFF
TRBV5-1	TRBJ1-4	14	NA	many	TGCGCCAGCAGCTTGATGGGGGACAATGAAAAACTGTTTTTT	CASSLMGDNEKLFF
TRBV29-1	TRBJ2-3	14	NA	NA	TGCAGCGGGGTTCGTGGGACCCCTTCAGATACGCAGTATTTT	CSGVRGTPSDTQYF
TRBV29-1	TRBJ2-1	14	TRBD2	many	TGCAGCGTCGACCTAGCGGGGATCTACAATGAGCAGTTCTTC	CSVDLAGIYNEQFF
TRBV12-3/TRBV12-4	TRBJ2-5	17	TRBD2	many	TGTGCCAGCAGTTTAGGTCTAGCGGGGGGGAATAAAGAGACCCAGTACTTC	CASSLGLAGGNKETQYF
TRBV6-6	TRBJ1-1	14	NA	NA	TGTGCCAGCAGTTACGGGGTCTCGAACACTGAAGCTTTCTTT	CASSYGVSNTEAFF
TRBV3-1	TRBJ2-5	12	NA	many	TGTGCCAGCAGCGGGGAGAGGGAGACCCAGTACTTC	CASSGERETQYF
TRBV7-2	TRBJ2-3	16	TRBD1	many	TGTGCCAGCAGCTTGGGGACAGGAGCTAGCACAGATACGCAGTATTTT	CASSLGTGASTDTQYF